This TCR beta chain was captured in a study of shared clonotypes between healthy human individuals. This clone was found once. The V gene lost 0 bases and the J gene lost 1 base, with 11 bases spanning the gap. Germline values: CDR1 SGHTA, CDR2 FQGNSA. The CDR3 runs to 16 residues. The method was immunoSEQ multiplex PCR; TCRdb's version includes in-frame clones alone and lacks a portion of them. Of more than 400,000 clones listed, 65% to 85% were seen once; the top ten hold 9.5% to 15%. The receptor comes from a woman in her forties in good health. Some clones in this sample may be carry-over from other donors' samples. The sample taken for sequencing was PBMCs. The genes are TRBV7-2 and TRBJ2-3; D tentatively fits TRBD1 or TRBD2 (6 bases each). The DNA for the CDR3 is TGTGCCAGCAGCTTAGCACCTAGGGGGGGCACAGATACGCAGTATTTT. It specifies CASSLAPRGGTDTQYF.